This T cell receptor beta chain is from a study of CXCR3-negative and CXCR3-positive naive CD8 T cells. Turning to the study itself: Each library held about 1.5 +/- 0.3 million TRB reads, 130 million to 150 million in total. Regarding the study as a whole: Expression of CXCR3 was partially reduced after cryopreservation, and fresh PBMCs were used in most assays.

As concerns this clonotype: Its antigen is still unknown.

The CDR3 has 16 amino acids. Germline lookup yields CDR1 LGHDT and CDR2 YNNKEL (reference sequence). UMI-tagged TRB cDNA libraries were built via 5' RACE. TCRdb reworked the 5' RACE reads into one entry per CDR3 protein, no DNA. The data show about 40,000 distinct CDR3 sequences, and the top ten clones hold approximately 8%. V usage is TRBV3-1 and J usage is TRBJ2-3; TCRdb gives TRBD2 as the D gene, but with no DNA this cannot be confirmed. The sequence came from a human donor in good health. Some clones in this sample may be carry-over from other donors' samples. The sequenced sample consisted of memory CD8+ T cells from blood. The CDR3: CASSPSRARNTDTQYF.